The rows below give T cell receptor beta chains drawn from one sample of a study of CXCR3-negative and CXCR3-positive naive CD8 T cells. TCRdb reprocessed the 5' RACE reads, with one entry per CDR3 protein and no DNA. The sample has fewer than 65,000 distinct CDR3 sequences. Sequenced material: naive CXCR3+ CD8+ T cells from blood. Every receptor here comes from a human donor in good health. Some clones in this sample may be carry-over from other donors' samples. Each CDR3 is given with its conserved first and last residue.

>TRBJ2-7|TRBV7-9
CASSTTDYEQYF
>TRBJ2-2|TRBV6-5
CASSWLGTGELFF
>TRBJ2-7|TRBV29-1
CSVAAGGSYEQYF
>TRBJ2-3|TRBV29-1
CSGDLGQGIDTQYF
>TRBJ1-1|TRBV5-6
CASSLGAVGTTEAFF
>TRBJ2-7|TRBV5-1
CASSLNRQGSSYEQYF
>TRBJ2-7|TRBV7-9
CASSPTGGGEQYF
>TRBJ1-2|TRBV7-9
CAIVIETGGANYGYTF
>TRBJ2-1|TRBV20-1
CSAVLGESSYNEQFF
>TRBJ2-7|TRBV7-6
CASSLGVDIYEQYF
>TRBJ2-2|TRBV19
CASSMTGANTGELFF
>TRBJ2-7|TRBV14
CASSQAPPGFAGAWYEQYF
>TRBJ1-6|TRBV29-1
CSVETGNNSPLHF
>TRBJ2-1|TRBV5-1
CASSNEGAGEQFF
>TRBJ2-1|TRBV4-3
CASSQDWGGSYNEQFF
>TRBJ2-1|TRBV14
CASSQGGASKYNEQFF
>TRBJ2-7|TRBV28
CASSPTFGWAYEQYF
>TRBJ2-7|TRBV7-6
CASSSTPDGVGYEQYF
>TRBJ2-3|TRBV29-1
CSAAGWVTDTQYF
>TRBJ2-7|TRBV5-1
CASSLAWGQKEQYF
>TRBJ2-1|TRBV5-1
CASTGLAGGPFDEQFF